This note documents a single TCR beta chain sequence. TCRdb's copy holds only in-frame clones and misses some; the assay was immunoSEQ multiplex PCR. The data show some 5,600 clones, with roughly 80% seen just once and approximately 6.5% held by the top ten. The data were obtained in a study of graft-versus-host responses after intestinal transplantation. Intraepithelial lymphocytes and lamina propria lymphocytes were released through processing of graft tissue. The CDR3 spans 13 residues. Germline CDR1 is GTSNPN and CDR2 is SVGIG (reference sequence). Unmatched junction bases numbered 0, after V lost 3 bases and J lost 5 bases.

The V call is TRBV30, the J call TRBJ2-5, with 13 bases that match TRBD2. Material: ileum tissue, obtained just over 230 days after intestinal transplant. This sequence originates from a human patient who received an intestinal transplant, so some T cells may come from the graft donor. CDR3 in amino acids: CAWRGLAGETQYF. The CDR3, as DNA: TGTGCCTGGAGGGGACTAGCGGGGGAGACCCAGTACTTC.